The source of this T cell receptor beta chain is a study of cytomegalovirus exposure and HLA in healthy donors. Study-level findings and limits: The authors reported that TCR beta sequences could predict HLA-A and HLA-B alleles. These predictions were accurate for most subjects in the first cohort. Analysis was performed later, and it showed HLA-associated TCR beta chains to be more clonally expanded than equally common others. Reportedly, a later analysis found an Asian-associated ancestry cluster had fewer N-insertions than the approximately 640-donor mean.

On this clone: What it binds is not known.

This CDR3 contains 13 residues. The germline gives CDR1 SGHRS, CDR2 YFSETQ. V was pared by 0 bases and J by 4 bases, with 5 bases between. The PCR had 60 Vbeta and 13 Jbeta primers. This table comes from immunoSEQ multiplex PCR, and its TCRdb copy is limited to in-frame clones, with some not included. The sample includes some 110,000 clones, roughly 85% of them seen just once. The TCR comes from a man in his fifties or sixties in good health and CMV-seropositive. V gene TRBV5-1 combines with J gene TRBJ1-5; D is ambiguous. Sequences were obtained from PBMCs. The CDR3 DNA reads as TGCGCCAGCAGCTTGGGAGAGAATCAGCCCCAGCATTTT. This codes for CASSLGENQPQHF. Full variable domain (rest looked up from reference TRBV5-1 and TRBJ1-5): KAGVTQTPRYLIKTRGQQVTLSCSPISGHRSVSWYQQTPGQGLQFLFEYFSETQRNKGNFPGRFSGRQFSNSRSEMNVSTLELGDSALYLCASSLGENQPQHFGDGTRLSIL.